These 29 T cell receptor beta chains came from one sample sequenced in a study of blood T cells in healthy people across ages (dated by TCRdb to the mid-2010s). The library relied on 5' RACE. The reads were generated on an Illumina HiSeq 2500. A second PCR of roughly 6 to 11 cycles was performed with a sample-barcoded 5' primer and a J-beta primer mix. The public reads were reprocessed in TCRdb via fastp at Q25 and MiXCR, keeping in-frame beta chains. Each record represents a unique CDR3 protein, reported with the most common genes and DNA among its rows. The sample records fewer than 800,000 distinct CDR3 sequences, about 30% of which are singletons. The ten largest clonotypes hold roughly 14% of the sample. The sequencing input was blood. The source of these receptors is a woman aged 80 or older in good health. Donor details come from another sample of the same person, matched by shared clones.

Ten or more counts support this clonotype. J is TRBJ2-5 and V is TRBV7-2, with 7 positions matching TRBD2. The J segment lost 5 bases and the V segment lost 2 bases, leaving 11 bases of the junction unmatched. This CDR3 spans 16 amino acids. Per the germline V gene, CDR1 is SGHTA and CDR2 is FQGNSA. CDR3 coding DNA: TGTGCCAGCAGCTTACGGGACGGGGGGATTCGGGAGACCCAGTACTTC. This sequence encodes CASSLRDGGIRETQYF.

The rearrangement uses TRBV27 and TRBJ2-1, with D perhaps TRBD2 (5 bases). V lost 5 bases and J lost 6, with 20 bases in between. Germline values: CDR1 MNHEY, CDR2 SMNVEV (reference sequence). This CDR3 has 16 amino acids. The CDR3 loop reads CASSTRLSSSGNEQFF. The CDR3 nucleotides are TGTGCCAGCAGTACCCGACTAAGCAGTTCCGGCAATGAGCAGTTCTTC.

This clonotype showed up just a few times. This may arise from a read error, as a much more abundant clone is one base away. The chain links TRBV7-9 to TRBJ1-1, with unresolved D. This CDR3 has 12 residues. The V and J ends lost 4 bases and 4 bases respectively, with 7 bases between them. Looked up from germline, CDR1 is SEHNR and CDR2 is FQNEAQ (reference sequence). Here the CDR3 DNA reads TGTGCCAGCAGCTGGACGAGCACTGAAGCTTTCTTT. Protein: CASSWTSTEAFF.

This clonotype was counted ten times or more. The chain carries TRBV20-1 and TRBJ2-7; D might be TRBD2 (5 bases). Germline V lookup: CDR1 DFQATT, CDR2 SNEGSKA (reference sequence). Deletions cut 1 base from V and 6 bases from J, with 19 bases between. The CDR3 runs to 15 residues. The CDR3 loop reads CSARGDSSLAGEQYF. The CDR3 nucleotides read TGCAGTGCTAGAGGAGACTCCTCGCTCGCGGGCGAGCAGTACTTC.

The sample holds many counts of this clonotype. For the CDR3, the DNA is TGTGCCAGTAGTATCGGGACAGGGAGAGACTATGGCTACACCTTC. It encodes CASSIGTGRDYGYTF. The rearrangement joins TRBV19 to TRBJ1-2, with 9 bases matching TRBD1. Germline V gene data show CDR1 as LNHDA and CDR2 as SQIVND (reference sequence). Trimming cost V 3 bases and J 3 bases; bases outside gene matches: 5. This CDR3 is built from 15 residues.

J is TRBJ1-1 and V is TRBV18; a possible D gene is TRBD1 (5 bases). Trimming pared 3 bases from V and 3 bases from J, leaving 8 bases between. The CDR3 has 13 amino acids. Germline CDR1 is KGHSH and CDR2 is LQKENI. CDR3 bases: TGTGCCAGCTCACCGTTAGGGGACACTGAAGCTTTCTTT. Amino acid sequence: CASSPLGDTEAFF.

This clonotype was found many times. The chain combines TRBV10-3 with TRBJ2-1; 8 bases map to TRBD2. CDR1 ENHRY and CDR2 SYGVKD come from the germline V gene. CDR3 length: 15 amino acids. The trim removed 6 bases at V and 4 bases at J, leaving 8 bases unmatched. The CDR3 region has the DNA TGTGCCATCAGAGACAGCGGGGGCGCGTACAATGAGCAGTTCTTC. Encoded protein: CAIRDSGGAYNEQFF.

This clonotype was recorded many times. This chain's CDR3 is CASSPGSQVYEQYF. DNA for the CDR3: TGCGCCAGCAGCCCCGGCAGCCAAGTTTACGAGCAGTACTTC. J is TRBJ2-7 and V is TRBV5-1; D unresolved. Trimming took 4 bases from V and 4 from J, leaving 15 bases between them. CDR3 size: 14 residues. Germline V CDR1 and CDR2: SGHRS, YFSETQ.

Note on this clonotype: A clone one base away is much larger, so this may be a read error. The V gene is TRBV6-1, the J gene TRBJ1-2; D is unresolved. Trimming took off 6 bases at V and 5 bases at J, with 16 bases between the two ends. From germline, CDR1 is MNHNS and CDR2 SASEGT. CDR3 size: 14 residues. DNA of the CDR3: TGTGCCAGCAGGACGATAACAAATCCTTATGGCTACACCTTC. It encodes CASRTITNPYGYTF.

This clonotype was observed many times. V gene TRBV20-1 combines with J gene TRBJ2-5; 10 nucleotides match TRBD2. The CDR3 contains 15 residues. V shed 3 bases and J 9 bases; nucleotides not matched to a gene: 13. Germline V gene lookup returns CDR1 DFQATT and CDR2 SNEGSKA (reference sequence). The CDR3 DNA sequence: TGCAGTGCTAGGGGAAGCGGGGGGGCTCGTGGGTCCCAGTACTTC. This gives the protein CSARGSGGARGSQYF.

V gene TRBV5-1 combines with J gene TRBJ2-2, with TRBD1 matching over 10 bases. The CDR3 spans 15 residues. Trimming cost V 4 bases and J 3 bases; bases outside gene matches: 3. Germline V lookup: CDR1 SGHRS, CDR2 YFSETQ. The DNA for the CDR3 is TGCGCCAGCAGCGAGGGACAGGGGCACACCGGGGAGCTGTTTTTT. It translates to CASSEGQGHTGELFF.

There are many counts of this clonotype. The genes are TRBV3-1 and TRBJ2-1, with 8 bases lining up with TRBD2. Per the germline V gene, CDR1 is LGHDT and CDR2 is YNNKEL (reference sequence). The CDR3 runs to 15 residues. V lost 5 bases and J lost 6; bases outside the gene matches: 9. The CDR3 here is CASSEGTSSANEQFF. In DNA form, the CDR3 reads TGTGCCAGCAGCGAAGGGACTAGTTCGGCCAATGAGCAGTTCTTC.

This clonotype was recorded at least ten times. The rearrangement uses TRBV7-2 and TRBJ2-1; 9 positions match TRBD2. Trimming removed 7 bases from V and 4 bases from J; junction bases left unmatched: 11. The CDR3 runs 16 residues. Germline V gene data show CDR1 as SGHTA and CDR2 as FQGNSA. The CDR3: CASTGLAGISYNEQFF. The CDR3 bases are TGTGCCAGCACCGGCCTAGCGGGGATCTCTTACAATGAGCAGTTCTTC.

A word on this clonotype: A much larger clonotype is one base distant, so this may be a read error. The genes are TRBV30 and TRBJ2-3; TRBD2 matches at 13 bases. The CDR3 runs to 16 residues. Germline V gene lookup returns CDR1 GTSNPN and CDR2 SVGIG (reference sequence). CDR3 sequence: CARSFRTSGGPDTQYF. The CDR3 DNA reads TGTGCCCGGAGTTTCCGGACTAGCGGGGGTCCAGATACGCAGTATTTT.

With regard to this clonotype: A much larger clone sits a single nucleotide away, making a read error possible. The V call is TRBV7-9, the J call TRBJ1-5; D possibly corresponds to TRBD1 (5 bases). Germline-derived CDR1 and CDR2 are SEHNR and FQNEAQ (reference sequence). The V end lost 8 bases, the J end lost 4 bases, and 12 bases lay between the germline ends. This CDR3 has 13 residues. The CDR3 is CASGIGENQPQHF. The CDR3 DNA reads TGTGCCAGCGGCATAGGGGAGAATCAGCCCCAGCATTTT. Using reference TRBV7-9 and TRBJ1-5 for the parts outside the CDR3, the full variable domain is DTGVSQNPRHKITKRGQNVTFRCDPISEHNRLYWYRQTLGQGPEFLTYFQNEAQLEKSRLLSDRFSAERPKGSFSTLEIQRTEQGDSAMYLCASGIGENQPQHFGDGTRLSIL.

This clonotype was observed a handful of times. V usage is TRBV6-2 or TRBV6-3 and J usage is TRBJ2-3, with 7 bases fitting TRBD2. The CDR3 runs to 16 residues. Germline V lookup: CDR1 MNHEY, CDR2 SVGEGT. The J segment lost 6 bases and the V segment lost 7 bases, leaving 16 bases of the junction unmatched. In DNA, the CDR3 is TGTGCCAGCAACCCTCGGCCGGGCGGGGGAAAGGATACGCAGTATTTT. Its protein product is CASNPRPGGGKDTQYF.

With regard to this clonotype: One end of the junction varies from germline; a read error may be responsible. The V call is TRBV12-3 or TRBV12-4, the J call TRBJ1-6; D is unclear. The CDR3 sequence is 16 residues long. CDR3 in DNA: TGTGCCAGCAGTTTCGGAGTCACTGGCTCTGATTCACTCCTCCACTTT. It specifies CASSFGVTGSDSLLHF.

The table lists this clonotype with many counts. The rearrangement links TRBV5-6 to TRBJ2-3, with D unresolved. V was cut by 6 bases and J by 4 bases, with 15 bases left in between. Germline V gene lookup returns CDR1 SGHDT and CDR2 YYEEEE. There are 14 residues in the CDR3. CDR3 sequence (DNA): TGTGCCAGCAACCAAAACCCTATCCCAGATACGCAGTATTTT. Amino acid sequence: CASNQNPIPDTQYF.

This chain uses TRBV7-9 with TRBJ1-2; possible D gene TRBD1, 6 bases. The ends were cut back, 11 bases at V and 4 bases at J, with 14 bases in the middle. The germline V gene has CDR1 SEHNR and CDR2 FQNEAQ (reference sequence). The CDR3 totals 12 residues. This chain's CDR3 is CAGGGQPYGYTF. As DNA, the CDR3 is TGTGCCGGGGGCGGACAGCCCTATGGCTACACCTTC.

With respect to this clonotype: A clone one base away is much larger, so this may be a read error. The rearrangement joins TRBV3-1 to TRBJ2-1, with D possibly matching TRBD2 (6 bases). Germline V lookup: CDR1 LGHDT, CDR2 YNNKEL (reference sequence). This CDR3 region has 13 residues. The V gene lost 1 base and the J gene lost 10 bases, with 11 bases spanning the gap. CDR3 DNA: TGTGCCAGCAGCCAAGTACCCGGGAGCGAGCAGTTCTTC. Translated: CASSQVPGSEQFF.

Many counts were recorded for this clonotype. This chain connects TRBV7-2 to TRBJ2-6; TRBD1 agrees at 7 bases. V gave up 4 bases and J gave up 2 bases; unmatched junction bases: 2. The CDR3 loop spans 15 amino acids. CDR1 SGHTA and CDR2 FQGNSA come from the germline V gene. The CDR3 region has the DNA TGTGCCAGCAGCTCCCAGGGGGCTGGGGCCAACGTCCTGACTTTC. Translating gives CASSSQGAGANVLTF.

This clonotype was found many times. The J gene is TRBJ2-3, the V gene TRBV9; tentative D call: TRBD2 (5 bases). V lost 0 bases and J lost 3, with 17 bases in between. The CDR3 contains 17 residues. The germline V gene has CDR1 SGDLS and CDR2 YYNGEE. CDR3 coding DNA: TGTGCCAGCAGCGTAGGAAGATCAGTGGACTCAACAGATACGCAGTATTTT. It codes for CASSVGRSVDSTDTQYF. Full variable domain (remainder filled in from reference TRBV9 and TRBJ2-3): DSGVTQTPKHLITATGQRVTLRCSPRSGDLSVYWYQQSLDQGLQFLIQYYNGEERAKGNILERFSAQQFPDLHSELNLSSLELGDSALYFCASSVGRSVDSTDTQYFGPGTRLTVL.

This clonotype appeared a few times. The CDR3 bases are TGCAGCGCAGGACAGGCCACCGGGGAGCTGTTTTTT. Translation gives CSAGQATGELFF. This sequence joins TRBV29-1 and TRBJ2-2; the match to TRBD1 covers 7 bases. J lost 4 bases, V lost 7 bases, and 3 bases had no gene match. The length of the CDR3 is 12 residues. Per germline, CDR1 SQVTM and CDR2 ANQGSEA.

This clonotype was counted many times. The chain uses TRBV5-1 and TRBJ1-1; TRBD1 agrees at 8 bases. V lost 3 bases to trimming and J lost 4 bases; unmatched junction nucleotides: 2. CDR1 SGHRS and CDR2 YFSETQ come from the germline V gene. The CDR3 is 13 residues long. The CDR3 nucleotides read TGCGCCAGCAGCTCCACAGGGGGCACTGAAGCTTTCTTT. Protein: CASSSTGGTEAFF.

This clonotype was seen ten or more times. The rearrangement links TRBV4-3 to TRBJ2-7, with 7 bases identical to TRBD1. This CDR3 spans 13 amino acids. Germline V gene data show CDR1 as LGHNA and CDR2 as YSLEER. After removal of 2 bases from V and 6 bases from J, the junction contained 4 bases not matched to a gene. The CDR3 DNA follows: TGCGCCAGCAGCCAAATACAGGGGAGCGAGCAGTACTTC. Its protein is CASSQIQGSEQYF.

This clonotype was observed a handful of times. The chain carries TRBV7-8 and TRBJ1-6; possibly TRBD1 for D (5 bases). CDR3 length: 15 amino acids. Trimming cost V 1 base and J 10 bases, with 14 bases left between them. CDR1 SGHVS and CDR2 FQNEAQ come from the germline V gene. The CDR3 is CASSLGRGGESPLHF. The CDR3 DNA sequence: TGTGCCAGCAGCTTAGGGCGGGGAGGGGAGTCACCCCTCCACTTT.

The sample holds many counts of this clonotype. The V gene is TRBV7-2, the J gene TRBJ2-1; 9 bases fit TRBD1. The CDR3 extends over 15 amino acids. V dropped 1 base and J dropped 7; count of bases not matched to a gene: 5. CDR1 SGHTA and CDR2 FQGNSA come from the germline V gene. CDR3 residues: CASSLEGQGLNEQFF. For the CDR3, the DNA is TGTGCCAGCAGCTTAGAAGGACAGGGGTTGAATGAGCAGTTCTTC.

This clonotype was seen ten or more times. The chain recombines TRBV6-5 with TRBJ1-2; unclear D gene. The germline CDR1 and CDR2 sequences are MNHEY and SVGAGI. The CDR3 has 13 residues. V lost 7 bases to trimming and J lost 4 bases, with 13 bases between them. In DNA, the CDR3 is TGTGCCAGCAAAACCGGCAGTGTCTATGGCTACACCTTC. Encoded protein: CASKTGSVYGYTF.

This clonotype came up many times. The chain links TRBV12-3 or TRBV12-4 to TRBJ2-7; the D call may be TRBD1 or TRBD2 (5 bases each). V dropped 7 bases and J dropped 1 base, with 8 bases sitting between them. This CDR3 is built from 12 residues. CDR3 amino acids: CASMGRSYEQYF. The CDR3 nucleotides are TGTGCCAGCATGGGACGTTCCTACGAGCAGTACTTC.